This passage covers 21 T cell receptor beta chains from one sample sequenced in a study of T cell changes during pregnancy in multiple sclerosis. Repertoires were generated with immunoSEQ multiplex PCR, while TCRdb's copy carries only in-frame clones and drops some. The table has around 50,000 clones, nearly 95% seen once. Sequences were derived from CD4+ T cells from peripheral blood mononuclear cells, sampled after pregnancy. The source of these receptors is a female donor in good health, enrolled as a control in a pregnancy study.

The rearrangement joins TRBV28 to TRBJ2-7, with no clear D. The V gene's germline CDR1 is MDHEN and CDR2 SYDVKM. This CDR3 region has 12 residues. Deletions cut 3 bases from V and 3 bases from J, with 6 bases between. The CDR3 region is CASSFAGYEQYF. The DNA for the CDR3 is TGTGCCAGCAGTTTCGCCGGCTACGAGCAGTACTTC. The full variable domain, with the rest looked up from reference TRBV28 and TRBJ2-7, is DVKVTQSSRYLVKRTGEKVFLECVQDMDHENMFWYRQDPGLGLRLIYFSYDVKMKEKGDIPEGYSVSREKKERFSLILESASTNQTSMYLCASSFAGYEQYFGPGTRLTVT.

The rearrangement links TRBV5-4 to TRBJ2-3, with 9 bases that match TRBD2. Unmatched junction bases numbered 9, after V lost 4 bases and J lost 3 bases. The CDR3 is 16 residues long. Per germline, CDR1 SGHNT and CDR2 YYREEE (reference sequence). CDR3 residues: CASSPRGSGSTDTQYF. CDR3 nucleotide sequence: TGTGCCAGCAGCCCCCGGGGTAGCGGGAGTACAGATACGCAGTATTTT. The variable domain in full, with the rest retrieved from reference TRBV5-4 and TRBJ2-3, is ETGVTQSPTHLIKTRGQQVTLRCSSQSGHNTVSWYQQALGQGPQFIFQYYREEENGRGNFPPRFSGLQFPNYSSELNVNALELDDSALYLCASSPRGSGSTDTQYFGPGTRLTVL.

The chain has TRBV10-3 and TRBJ2-4; 9 bases map to TRBD2. Germline V gene sequence: CDR1 ENHRY, CDR2 SYGVKD. The length of the CDR3 is 15 residues. Trimming removed 2 bases from V and 8 bases from J; junction bases left unmatched: 7. CDR3 DNA: TGTGCCATCAGTGAGCCCGGGACTAGCCGCCACATTCAGTACTTC. This encodes CAISEPGTSRHIQYF.

This chain uses TRBV18 with TRBJ2-3; 9 nucleotides align to TRBD1. The CDR3 sequence is 14 residues long. The V and J ends lost 6 bases and 4 bases, in that order; junction bases with no gene match: 5. Germline CDR1 and CDR2: KGHSH and LQKENI. CDR3 nucleotide sequence: TGTGCCAGCTCTCCCGGACAGGGGTCAGATACGCAGTATTTT. Encoded protein: CASSPGQGSDTQYF.

This clone came up a few times. The CDR3 nucleotides are TGTGCCAGCAGCGGGGGGACAGGGCGGAACACTGAAGCTTTCTTT. Protein: CASSGGTGRNTEAFF. The chain joins TRBV5-6 to TRBJ1-1; 9 bases are a match to TRBD1. V dropped 4 bases and J dropped 1; count of bases not matched to a gene: 5. Germline V gives CDR1 SGHDT, CDR2 YYEEEE. The CDR3 is 15 residues long.

The CDR3, as DNA: TGTGCCAGCAGTGAACCGGCGGGGGGAGGCACGCAGTATTTT. Translation gives CASSEPAGGGTQYF. The chain joins TRBV2 to TRBJ2-3, with TRBD2 matching over 8 bases. CDR1 is SNHLY, CDR2 FYNNEI, per germline. Unmatched junction bases numbered 7, after V lost 2 bases and J lost 9 bases. The CDR3 loop spans 14 amino acids.

This sequence joins TRBV19 and TRBJ2-3, with TRBD1 matching over 8 bases. Germline assignment: CDR1 LNHDA and CDR2 SQIVND (reference sequence). This CDR3 has 13 amino acids. J was trimmed by 3 bases and V by 6 bases; bases with no gene match: 2. The CDR3 region is CASSGQGTDTQYF. As DNA, the CDR3 is TGTGCCAGTAGCGGACAGGGAACAGATACGCAGTATTTT.

J is TRBJ1-2 and V is TRBV30, with TRBD1 matching 8 bases. The germline V gene encodes CDR1 GTSNPN and CDR2 SVGIG (reference sequence). The V gene end was trimmed by 3 bases and the J gene end by 4 bases; junction bases not matched to a gene: 10. The CDR3 is made up of 15 amino acids. Here the CDR3 DNA reads TGTGCCTGGAGCCTACAGGGGGAAGGGGTCTATGGCTACACCTTC. This encodes CAWSLQGEGVYGYTF.

V and J are TRBV6-1 and TRBJ2-3; 7 bases line up with TRBD1. Trimming took 4 bases from V and 4 from J; bases not matched to a gene: 8. This CDR3 region has 15 residues. In germline, CDR1 is MNHNS, CDR2 SASEGT. The CDR3 region has the DNA TGTGCCAGCAGTGCTGACAGGGTTTCGGCAGATACGCAGTATTTT. It encodes CASSADRVSADTQYF.

This chain joins TRBV7-3 and TRBJ1-1, with unresolved D. This CDR3 has 13 residues. Trimming stripped 5 bases from V and 0 bases from J, with 7 bases between. From germline, CDR1 is SGHTA and CDR2 FQGTGA. CDR3 nucleotides: TGTGCCAGCAGCCTACAGATGAACACTGAAGCTTTCTTT. This encodes CASSLQMNTEAFF.

This chain joins TRBV30 and TRBJ2-1, with 8 bases matching TRBD2. Trimming removed 4 bases from V and 6 bases from J; junction bases left unmatched: 8. This CDR3 has 14 residues. Germline V lookup: CDR1 GTSNPN, CDR2 SVGIG (reference sequence). The CDR3 sequence is CAWTTGTRPNEQFF. Written as DNA, the CDR3 is TGTGCCTGGACAACCGGGACTAGGCCCAATGAGCAGTTCTTC. Supplemented by reference TRBV30 and TRBJ2-1, the full variable domain reads SQTIHQWPATLVQPVGSPLSLECTVEGTSNPNLYWYRQAAGRGLQLLFYSVGIGQISSEVPQNLSASRPQDRQFILSSKKLLLSDSGFYLCAWTTGTRPNEQFFGPGTRLTVL.

This sequence joins TRBV6-5 and TRBJ2-1; 8 positions agree with TRBD1. Per the germline V gene, CDR1 is MNHEY and CDR2 is SVGAGI. CDR3 size: 13 residues. Unmatched junction bases numbered 5, after V lost 5 bases and J lost 8 bases. CDR3 protein: CASSNYRGYEQFF. The CDR3 nucleotides are TGTGCCAGCAGTAACTACAGGGGGTATGAGCAGTTCTTC.

V usage is TRBV6-5 and J usage is TRBJ2-5, with 7 bases matching TRBD2. The CDR3 totals 14 residues. The V segment lost 2 bases and the J segment 2 bases; nucleotides outside the gene matches: 2. Germline V CDR1 and CDR2: MNHEY, SVGAGI. The CDR3 loop is CASSYVGGQETQYF. The CDR3 DNA reads TGTGCCAGCAGTTACGTGGGGGGGCAAGAGACCCAGTACTTC.

V usage is TRBV29-1 and J usage is TRBJ1-5, with 9 nucleotides matching TRBD1. The germline gives CDR1 SQVTM, CDR2 ANQGSEA. The CDR3 runs to 14 residues. V lost 8 bases and J lost 6; bases outside the gene matches: 11. DNA of the CDR3: TGCAGCTCCCCGGGGGGACAGGGAGGTCAGCCCCAGCATTTT. This encodes CSSPGGQGGQPQHF.

The V and J genes are TRBV18 and TRBJ2-3; 14 positions agree with TRBD2. V lost 1 base, J lost 6 bases, and 6 bases stayed unmatched. This CDR3 spans 17 amino acids. Per the germline V gene, CDR1 is KGHSH and CDR2 is LQKENI. CDR3 amino acids: CASSPQGTSGRFDTQYF. The CDR3 region has the DNA TGTGCCAGCTCACCACAAGGGACTAGCGGGAGATTCGATACGCAGTATTTT.

J is TRBJ1-1 and V is TRBV4-1; 7 bases agree with TRBD1. V lost 6 bases to trimming and J lost 4 bases; unmatched junction nucleotides: 14. The CDR3 sequence is 16 residues long. The germline CDR1 and CDR2 sequences are MGHRA and YSYEKL. This CDR3 reads CASSHRQGGRSTEAFF. The CDR3 bases are TGCGCCAGCAGTCACCGACAGGGTGGAAGGAGCACTGAAGCTTTCTTT.

V gene TRBV4-1 combines with J gene TRBJ2-1; TRBD2 might be the D (5 bases). CDR1 and CDR2 (germline): MGHRA, YSYEKL. Trimming shortened V by 3 bases and J by 3 bases, and 12 bases separated the two germline ends. This CDR3 has 15 amino acids. DNA of the CDR3: TGCGCCAGCAGCCAGCGAGCGGTTATCTACAATGAGCAGTTCTTC. This translates into CASSQRAVIYNEQFF.

The chain recombines TRBV4-2 with TRBJ2-3, with D possibly TRBD2 on 6 matching bases. Trimming cost V 0 bases and J 6 bases, with 13 bases left between them. The CDR3 runs to 15 residues. Germline V gives CDR1 LGHNA, CDR2 YNFKEQ. The CDR3 DNA sequence: TGTGCCAGCAGCCAAGAAGCTGCGGGAATGGATACGCAGTATTTT. Translated, it gives CASSQEAAGMDTQYF.

The rearrangement links TRBV4-1 to TRBJ2-7; 9 bases fit TRBD1. The CDR3 contains 15 residues. Germline V gene sequence: CDR1 MGHRA, CDR2 YSYEKL. V shed 3 bases, J shed 1 base, and the junction held 4 bases outside the gene matches. Written as DNA, the CDR3 is TGCGCCAGCAGCCACGGACAGGGGCCTTCCTACGAGCAGTACTTC. Protein: CASSHGQGPSYEQYF.

The chain has TRBV28 and TRBJ1-2; D gene ambiguous. The CDR3 spans 13 residues. Germline CDR1 is MDHEN and CDR2 is SYDVKM. The V and J ends lost 5 bases and 8 bases respectively, with 15 bases between them. CDR3 bases: TGTGCCAGCAGTATCTCGGGTCTACGGGGCTACACCTTC. Its protein product is CASSISGLRGYTF.

The chain links TRBV5-1 to TRBJ1-1; 9 nucleotides line up with TRBD1. Germline CDR1 is SGHRS and CDR2 is YFSETQ. With V trimmed by 2 bases and J by 6 bases, 11 bases remained unmatched. The CDR3 loop spans 16 amino acids. The chain's CDR3 is CASSLQGAVGEAEAFF. In nucleotides, the CDR3 is TGCGCCAGCAGCTTACAGGGGGCAGTAGGGGAGGCTGAAGCTTTCTTT. Looking up the rest from reference TRBV5-1 and TRBJ1-1 gives the full variable domain: KAGVTQTPRYLIKTRGQQVTLSCSPISGHRSVSWYQQTPGQGLQFLFEYFSETQRNKGNFPGRFSGRQFSNSRSEMNVSTLELGDSALYLCASSLQGAVGEAEAFFGQGTRLTVV.